A single sample is the source of the 15 T cell receptor beta chains below, sequenced in a study of breast tumors, draining lymph nodes, adjacent tissues listed by TCRdb under 2016. Lymph node samples came from the axillary draining lymph nodes of breast cancer patients. Receptor amplification or capture employed multiplex PCR. The sample was run on an Illumina HiSeq 2000. The public reads were reanalyzed by TCRdb: fastp trimming at Q25, MiXCR alignment, in-frame beta chains only. All rows with the same CDR3 protein become a single entry with the most common DNA and genes. This sample gives 100,000 or so distinct CDR3 sequences in total; over 20% of them show up just once. The top ten hold 1% to 1.5% of the sample. The source material was axillary lymph node tissue. Source of these receptors: a female donor with breast cancer. Some clones in this sample may be carry-over from other donors' samples.

This clonotype was seen many times. This chain joins TRBV5-5 and TRBJ1-2, with TRBD1 identical over 12 bases. There are 15 residues in the CDR3. CDR1 is SGHKS, CDR2 YYEKEE, per germline (reference sequence). V lost 9 bases, J lost 8 bases, and 14 bases stayed unmatched. The CDR3 region has the DNA TGTGCCACAGGAACACCGGGACAGGGGGCGCGGGGCTACACCTTC. Its translation is CATGTPGQGARGYTF.

The V gene is TRBV5-5, the J gene TRBJ1-4; no clear D gene. This CDR3 spans 16 amino acids. Looked up from germline, CDR1 is SGHKS and CDR2 is YYEKEE (reference sequence). V lost 0 bases to trimming and J lost 4 bases, with 13 bases between them. The CDR3 protein is CASSLAAGRINEKLFF. The CDR3 DNA reads TGTGCCAGCAGCTTGGCGGCTGGGAGGATTAATGAAAAACTGTTTTTT.

This clonotype was detected many times. The rearrangement links TRBV7-9 to TRBJ2-7; 8 bases line up with TRBD2. This CDR3 is built from 14 residues. Germline V gene lookup returns CDR1 SEHNR and CDR2 FQNEAQ (reference sequence). V shed 5 bases and J 3 bases; nucleotides not matched to a gene: 6. Written as DNA, the CDR3 is TGTGCCAGCAGCAGGGAGCGGGGGAGCTACGAGCAGTACTTC. Its protein product is CASSRERGSYEQYF.

This clonotype has only a few counts. J is TRBJ1-2 and V is TRBV18; D is undetermined. Trimming left V 1 base short and J 4 bases short, with 7 bases between. There are 13 residues in the CDR3. Germline-derived CDR1 and CDR2 are KGHSH and LQKENI. The CDR3 here is CASSPQGPYGYTF. DNA of the CDR3: TGTGCCAGCTCACCACAGGGTCCCTATGGCTACACCTTC.

The sample holds many counts of this clonotype. The chain is built from TRBV20-1 and TRBJ2-1, with 10 bases aligning to TRBD1. CDR3 length: 15 amino acids. CDR1 and CDR2 (germline): DFQATT, SNEGSKA (reference sequence). V trimming: 1 base; J trimming: 7 bases; junction bases outside the gene matches: 7. The chain's CDR3 is CSARGQGQGLNEQFF. In DNA, the CDR3 is TGCAGTGCTAGAGGGCAGGGACAGGGGTTAAATGAGCAGTTCTTC.

This clonotype was counted at least ten times. The rearrangement uses TRBV12-3 or TRBV12-4 and TRBJ1-5; 7 bases are a match to TRBD1. This CDR3 has 14 amino acids. The V and J ends lost 3 bases and 3 bases, in that order; junction bases with no gene match: 2. The CDR3 reads CASSLTGLNQPQHF. In nucleotides, the CDR3 is TGTGCCAGCAGTTTGACAGGGCTCAATCAGCCCCAGCATTTT.

The chain joins TRBV27 to TRBJ1-5, with no clear D. V was pared by 6 bases and J by 2 bases, with 14 bases between. CDR1 and CDR2 from the germline V gene are MNHEY and SMNVEV (reference sequence). The CDR3 contains 15 residues. The CDR3 DNA is TGTGCCAGCAGACTCAGTTACCGGGGCAATCAGCCCCAGCATTTT. Protein: CASRLSYRGNQPQHF.

Many counts were recorded for this clonotype. The rearrangement uses TRBV19 and TRBJ1-2; a possible D gene is TRBD1 (6 bases). The CDR3 loop spans 12 amino acids. Trimming removed 6 bases at V and 7 bases at J, with 12 bases between. The germline gives CDR1 LNHDA, CDR2 SQIVND (reference sequence). The CDR3 region is CASSPGTIGYTF. Written as DNA, the CDR3 is TGTGCCAGTAGCCCGGGGACAATTGGCTACACCTTC. The full variable domain, in which reference TRBV19 and TRBJ1-2 provide the parts outside the CDR3, is DGGITQSPKYLFRKEGQNVTLSCEQNLNHDAMYWYRQDPGQGLRLIYYSQIVNDFQKGDIAEGYSVSREKKESFPLTVTSAQKNPTAFYLCASSPGTIGYTFGSGTRLTVV.

This clonotype was detected many times. V is TRBV29-1 and J is TRBJ1-2, with D hard to call. The CDR3 runs 14 residues. CDR1 and CDR2 (germline): SQVTM, ANQGSEA. V gave up 0 bases and J gave up 3 bases, with 11 bases separating them. The CDR3 region has the DNA TGCAGCGTTGAAGATGCTTCCAGAGACTATGGCTACACCTTC. It encodes CSVEDASRDYGYTF. The complete variable domain, with remaining parts taken from reference TRBV29-1 and TRBJ1-2, reads SAVISQKPSRDICQRGTSLTIQCQVDSQVTMMFWYRQQPGQSLTLIATANQGSEATYESGFVIDKFPISRPNLTFSTLTVSNMSPEDSSIYLCSVEDASRDYGYTFGSGTRLTVV.

This clonotype was seen at least ten times. This chain joins TRBV7-8 and TRBJ1-4, with a weak D call TRBD1 (6 bases). This CDR3 comprises 14 residues. The germline V gene has CDR1 SGHVS and CDR2 FQNEAQ. Trimming left V 0 bases short and J 8 bases short, with 10 bases between. The CDR3 reads CASSLATGREKLFF. The CDR3 DNA follows: TGTGCCAGCAGCTTAGCCACAGGGAGGGAAAAACTGTTTTTT.

Ten or more counts support this clonotype. Its ends do not fully match the called genes, so a read error is possible. This chain links TRBV11-2 with TRBJ2-6, with D maybe TRBD1 (5 bases). CDR3 length: 16 amino acids. Germline V lookup: CDR1 SGHAT, CDR2 FQNNGV. CDR3 sequence (DNA): TGTGCCAGCAGTTTAGGGGTGGGATATGGGGCCAACGTCCTGACTTTC. As protein: CASSLGVGYGANVLTF. The whole variable domain, remainder taken from reference TRBV11-2 and TRBJ2-6, is EAGVAQSPRYKIIEKRQSVAFWCNPISGHATLYWYQQILGQGPKLLIQFQNNGVVDDSQLPKDRFSAERLKGVDSTLKIQPAKLEDSAVYLCASSLGVGYGANVLTFGAGSRLTVL.

This clonotype came up many times. The J gene is TRBJ2-1, the V gene TRBV11-2; 7 nucleotides align to TRBD1. Germline trimming cut 5 bases from V and 0 bases from J; bases unmatched to any gene: 10. The V gene's germline CDR1 is SGHAT and CDR2 FQNNGV. The CDR3 sequence is 17 residues long. This CDR3 reads CASSARGQASSYNEQFF. The CDR3 DNA sequence: TGTGCCAGCAGCGCACGCGGACAGGCCAGCTCCTACAATGAGCAGTTCTTC.

This clonotype was seen many times. The V and J genes are TRBV11-2 and TRBJ2-7, with 10 positions matching TRBD2. V dropped 3 bases and J dropped 0; count of bases not matched to a gene: 5. The CDR3 has 16 residues. Germline CDR1 is SGHAT and CDR2 is FQNNGV. CDR3 sequence reads: CASSLALAGVSYEQYF. CDR3 bases: TGTGCCAGCAGCTTGGCCCTAGCGGGAGTCTCCTACGAGCAGTACTTC.

In regard to this clonotype: Just one base apart from a much larger clone, this may be a read error. This rearrangement joins TRBV9 to TRBJ1-5, with no clear D. The V and J ends lost 4 bases and 6 bases respectively, with 14 bases between them. The CDR3 extends over 14 amino acids. Germline V gene sequence: CDR1 SGDLS, CDR2 YYNGEE. The CDR3 region has the DNA TGTGCCAGCAGCTTGGGCGGTGGGATTCAGCCCCAGCATTTT. Protein sequence: CASSLGGGIQPQHF.

As for this clonotype: This may come from a read error, since a much larger clone is one base off. This rearrangement joins TRBV6-1 to TRBJ2-1; the D gene is possibly TRBD2 (6 bases). The CDR3 contains 16 residues. V lost 3 bases and J lost 7, with 19 bases in between. CDR1 MNHNS and CDR2 SASEGT come from the germline V gene. The CDR3 here is CASSDPGRPRGNEQFF. CDR3 nucleotide sequence: TGTGCCAGCAGTGACCCAGGCAGACCGCGGGGTAATGAGCAGTTCTTC.